Listed below are T cell receptor beta chains from one sample, sequenced in a study of shared clonotypes between healthy human individuals. Clones were sequenced by immunoSEQ multiplex PCR, and TCRdb holds only the in-frame ones, with some missing. The table records about half a million clones, 81% of them present only once. The sequenced sample consisted of PBMCs. All receptors derive from a woman between 40 and 55 years old in good health. Some clones in this sample may be carry-over from other donors' samples. Each CDR3 is given with its conserved first and last residue. Only some rows state a clone size, as once, few, many or a class for expanded clones.

v_gene: TRBV30
abundance: -
CDR3aa: CAWSRTKLFF

v_gene: TRBV18
abundance: -
CDR3aa: CASSRTSGSNGELFF

v_gene: TRBV2
abundance: few
CDR3aa: CASSDRSRALPEAFF

v_gene: TRBV18
abundance: -
CDR3aa: CASSPGVSAQLGDTQYF

v_gene: TRBV6-6
abundance: -
CDR3aa: CAANDRTSGRYEQYF

v_gene: TRBV7-9
abundance: -
CDR3aa: CASSLAQGVSGNTIYF

v_gene: TRBV5-1
abundance: -
CDR3aa: CASSLATYNEQFF

v_gene: TRBV2
abundance: once
CDR3aa: CASSVFLGGTEETQYF

v_gene: TRBV6-5
abundance: -
CDR3aa: CASTRSGSEANALTF

v_gene: TRBV29-1
abundance: -
CDR3aa: CSAADRGYVQETQYF

v_gene: TRBV19
abundance: -
CDR3aa: CASSMGRGGGNEQFF

v_gene: TRBV7-8
abundance: -
CDR3aa: CASSLAFGLSGNTIYF

v_gene: TRBV5-1
abundance: few
CDR3aa: CASSSWDRDAYEQYF

v_gene: TRBV7-9
abundance: -
CDR3aa: CASSLEWSSYEQYF

v_gene: TRBV27
abundance: once
CDR3aa: CASSLFGGSGSRIYEQYF

v_gene: TRBV7-8
abundance: -
CDR3aa: CASSLGWYEQYF

v_gene: TRBV7-9
abundance: -
CDR3aa: CASSSPGQGTGELFF

v_gene: TRBV30
abundance: once
CDR3aa: CASKPRLAGEAGELFF

v_gene: TRBV6-5
abundance: once
CDR3aa: CASSYSMGQDTGELFF

v_gene: TRBV28
abundance: -
CDR3aa: CASSLDRTDGYTF

v_gene: TRBV27
abundance: -
CDR3aa: CASRRLAGVNTGELFF

v_gene: TRBV7-9
abundance: -
CDR3aa: CASSLPTTNEKLFF

v_gene: TRBV7-9
abundance: -
CDR3aa: CASSLGQDRSAQHF

v_gene: TRBV6-5
abundance: once
CDR3aa: CASSYSSRDSEQFF

v_gene: TRBV5-1
abundance: -
CDR3aa: CASSLDGGRVEQYF

v_gene: TRBV30
abundance: -
CDR3aa: CAYSRESKGPQHF

v_gene: TRBV11-2
abundance: -
CDR3aa: CASSGRRPGGNTIYF

v_gene: TRBV10-2
abundance: once
CDR3aa: CASSESLAGWETQYF

v_gene: TRBV30
abundance: -
CDR3aa: CACLGVNAYEQYF

v_gene: TRBV5-6
abundance: -
CDR3aa: CASSSPGLAGPVSYNEQFF

v_gene: TRBV7-3
abundance: -
CDR3aa: CASSNLGTGGTDTQYF

v_gene: TRBV10-3
abundance: -
CDR3aa: CAILVSGSYEQYF

v_gene: TRBV7-2
abundance: -
CDR3aa: CASSLVLAGGREQYF

v_gene: TRBV14
abundance: -
CDR3aa: CASSWLAGHNTGELFF

v_gene: TRBV28
abundance: few
CDR3aa: CASRAGDTQYF

v_gene: TRBV28
abundance: -
CDR3aa: CASSFAPQGQPQHF

v_gene: TRBV5-4
abundance: few
CDR3aa: CASSLAGGTGANVLTF

v_gene: TRBV4-3
abundance: -
CDR3aa: CASSQGQGSGANVLTF

v_gene: TRBV21-1
abundance: many
CDR3aa: CASSRADAGDGNEQFF

v_gene: TRBV7-2
abundance: -
CDR3aa: CASSPRKGLAGGLGQFF

v_gene: TRBV5-4
abundance: few
CDR3aa: CASSGSGGANYDEQYF

v_gene: TRBV7-2
abundance: -
CDR3aa: CASSFRDTGELFF

v_gene: TRBV11-1
abundance: -
CDR3aa: CASSLTGGYYNEQFF

v_gene: TRBV28
abundance: once
CDR3aa: CASSGREGGPGEQYF

v_gene: TRBV6-5
abundance: many
CDR3aa: CASSYSDRRRTEAFF

v_gene: TRBV4-2
abundance: many
CDR3aa: CASSRSESSSYEQYF

v_gene: TRBV4-2
abundance: -
CDR3aa: CASSQDRAAYGYTF